The present entry profiles one T cell receptor beta chain with its context. This entry belongs to a study of cytomegalovirus exposure and HLA in healthy donors. PCR amplification relied on 60 Vbeta primers (plus 13 Jbeta primers). Generated by immunoSEQ multiplex PCR, the TCRdb table keeps only in-frame clones and is missing some. The listing contains about 60,000 clones. The germline V gene has CDR1 MNHNS and CDR2 SASEGT. There are 15 residues in the CDR3. V lost 2 bases and J lost 6, with 16 bases in between. This TCR derives from a boy younger than 18 in good health and CMV-seronegative. Sequencing input: PBMCs. This rearrangement joins TRBV6-1 to TRBJ1-2; no definite D call. This CDR3 reads CASSELGAGTDGYTF. The CDR3 DNA reads TGTGCCAGCAGTGAACTTGGCGCGGGAACAGATGGCTACACCTTC.